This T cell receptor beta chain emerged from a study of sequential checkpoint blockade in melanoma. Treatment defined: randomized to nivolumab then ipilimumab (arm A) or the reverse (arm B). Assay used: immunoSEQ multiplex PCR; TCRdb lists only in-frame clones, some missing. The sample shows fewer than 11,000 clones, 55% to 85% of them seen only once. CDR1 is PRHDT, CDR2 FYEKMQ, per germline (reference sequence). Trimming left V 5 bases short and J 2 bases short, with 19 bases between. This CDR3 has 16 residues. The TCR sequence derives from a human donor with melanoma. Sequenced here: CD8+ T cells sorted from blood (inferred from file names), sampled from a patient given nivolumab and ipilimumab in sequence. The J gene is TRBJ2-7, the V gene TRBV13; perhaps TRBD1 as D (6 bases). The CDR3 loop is CASSPTGQPRTYEQYF. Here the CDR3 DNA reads TGTGCCAGCAGCCCCACGGGACAACCACGAACCTACGAGCAGTACTTC.